This TCR beta chain was identified during a study of blood T cell repertoires in COVID-19. Looking at the study overall: Both acute and convalescent COVID-19 samples were obtained from the United States, Italy and Spain. PBMCs, B-cell-depleted T cells, or T cells were the source of the cDNA or gDNA that made up the material.

The authors' processing: It was from reference gene primer amplification that nucleated cell counts were estimated. The repertoire was sequenced with immunoSEQ multiplex PCR; TCRdb's copy has only in-frame clones and lacks some. The V and J calls and clone size come from that table; D and trimming were worked out from the DNA. The table has roughly 400,000 clones, around 92% seen once; the top ten hold approximately 1.5%. Germline V gene sequence: CDR1 SGDLS, CDR2 YYNGEE. Deletions cut 2 bases from V and 5 bases from J, with 7 bases between. This CDR3 contains 13 residues. The TCR comes from a woman under 40 who had recovered from COVID-19. The chain uses TRBV9 and TRBJ2-2; no clear D gene. Sequences were obtained from PBMCs or T cells enriched from blood (not recorded which). The CDR3 coding sequence is TGTGCCAGCAGCGTCGTGGAGACCGGGGAGCTGTTTTTT. Protein product: CASSVVETGELFF.